These 25 T cell receptor beta chains came from one sample sequenced in a study of T cell responses to AZD1222 COVID-19 vaccine. Produced via immunoSEQ multiplex PCR; TCRdb's table is partial and in-frame only. The repertoire holds some 140,000 clones, with 92% as singletons. The specimen was peripheral blood, collected on day 0 of AZD1222 vaccination. These receptors came from an adult in good health.

The V gene is TRBV4-2, the J gene TRBJ2-4; D unclear. V lost 0 bases to trimming and J lost 0 bases, with 3 bases between them. Per germline, CDR1 LGHNA and CDR2 YNFKEQ. There are 14 residues in the CDR3. The CDR3 region has the DNA TGTGCCAGCAGCCAAGAGGGAGCCAAAAACATTCAGTACTTC. Amino acid sequence: CASSQEGAKNIQYF.

This chain joins TRBV3-1 (or the pseudogene TRBV3-2) and TRBJ1-2; D is perhaps TRBD1 (5 bases). The CDR3 extends over 14 amino acids. V lost 4 bases and J lost 0, with 9 bases in between. Germline lookup yields CDR1 LGHDT and CDR2 YNNKEL (reference sequence). CDR3 loop: CASSLQGANYGYTF. For the CDR3, the DNA is TGTGCCAGCAGCCTCCAGGGTGCTAACTATGGCTACACCTTC.

The CDR3 protein is CAWSDRANYGYTF. Written as DNA, the CDR3 is TGTGCCTGGAGTGACCGGGCTAACTATGGCTACACCTTC. The chain recombines TRBV30 with TRBJ1-2, with unresolved D. V lost 1 base and J lost 0, with 6 bases in between. The CDR3 is 13 residues long. Germline V gives CDR1 GTSNPN, CDR2 SVGIG (reference sequence).

The chain links TRBV12-3 or TRBV12-4 to TRBJ1-2, with 7 bases lining up with TRBD1. CDR3 length equals 13 residues. V was clipped by 3 bases and J by 8 bases; unmatched bases: 6. In nucleotides, the CDR3 is TGTGCCAGCAGTTTCATCACAGGGGCCGGCTACACCTTC. The encoded protein is CASSFITGAGYTF.

The V and J genes are TRBV19 and TRBJ1-6, with TRBD1 identical over 7 bases. Looked up from germline, CDR1 is LNHDA and CDR2 is SQIVND (reference sequence). J gave up 0 bases and V 5 bases, and 4 bases lay outside the gene matches. The CDR3 loop spans 16 amino acids. The CDR3 DNA sequence: TGTGCCAGTAGTGAGGACAGGAGCTCCTATAATTCACCCCTCCACTTT. This translates into CASSEDRSSYNSPLHF.

The gene calls are TRBV7-9 and TRBJ1-6; D call uncertain. The CDR3 sequence is 15 residues long. The V end was cut by 5 bases, the J end by 0 bases, with 8 bases between. CDR1 and CDR2 from the germline V gene are SEHNR and FQNEAQ (reference sequence). CDR3 bases: TGTGCCAGCAGCGTGACGAGCTCCTATAATTCACCCCTCCACTTT. This encodes CASSVTSSYNSPLHF.

The J gene is TRBJ2-2, the V gene TRBV6-2 or TRBV6-3, with 8 bases identical to TRBD2. This CDR3 is built from 15 residues. Germline V CDR1 and CDR2: MNHEY, SVGEGT. V shed 2 bases, J shed 2 bases, and the junction held 1 base outside the gene matches. CDR3 bases: TGTGCCAGCAGTTACGGGACTAGTAACACCGGGGAGCTGTTTTTT. Translation: CASSYGTSNTGELFF.

The chain uses TRBV5-4 and TRBJ2-7; weak D call: TRBD2 (5 bases). The V end was cut by 0 bases, the J end by 2 bases, with 12 bases between. The CDR3 sequence is 15 residues long. CDR1 is SGHNT, CDR2 YYREEE, per germline (reference sequence). This CDR3 is CASSLASGGPYEQYF. CDR3 in DNA: TGTGCCAGCAGCTTGGCCAGCGGAGGCCCCTACGAGCAGTACTTC.

The chain couples TRBV11-3 to TRBJ2-3; TRBD2 matches at 12 bases. From germline, CDR1 is SGHNT and CDR2 YENEEA. The trim removed 4 bases at V and 3 bases at J, leaving 8 bases unmatched. The CDR3 sequence is 17 residues long. CDR3 sequence reads: CASSYGTSGRGTDTQYF. The CDR3 region has the DNA TGTGCCAGCAGCTACGGGACTAGCGGGCGAGGGACAGATACGCAGTATTTT.

The chain recombines TRBV7-9 with TRBJ2-7; 7 bases are shared with TRBD1. J was trimmed by 9 bases and V by 5 bases; bases with no gene match: 10. Germline V gene sequence: CDR1 SEHNR, CDR2 FQNEAQ (reference sequence). The CDR3 extends over 13 amino acids. The CDR3 DNA is TGTGCCAGCAGCCCGAAAGTTCCAGGGGGGCAGTACTTC. It codes for CASSPKVPGGQYF.

This clone has a handful of counts. CDR3 in amino acids: CASSGTGDSRGYTF. The CDR3 DNA follows: TGTGCCAGCAGTGGGACAGGGGACTCCAGGGGCTACACCTTC. The chain couples TRBV2 to TRBJ1-2; 9 bases fit TRBD1. The CDR3 sequence is 14 residues long. The germline V gene has CDR1 SNHLY and CDR2 FYNNEI. V dropped 4 bases and J dropped 8; count of bases not matched to a gene: 8.

The sample holds a few counts of this clone. This chain joins TRBV5-8 and TRBJ1-5, with D uncertain. V was shortened by 1 base and J by 5 bases, with 4 bases between the two germline ends. CDR3 length: 12 residues. The germline V gene has CDR1 SGHTS and CDR2 YDEGEE. The CDR3 DNA reads TGTGCCAGCAGCTTGTTTGATCAGCCCCAGCATTTT. It codes for CASSLFDQPQHF.

Written as DNA, the CDR3 is TGCGCCAGCAGCTTCGGGGACAGAATAGGGAAGAACACTGAAGCTTTCTTT. Protein product: CASSFGDRIGKNTEAFF. This chain links TRBV5-1 with TRBJ1-1, with 7 bases aligning to TRBD1. After removal of 2 bases from V and 1 base from J, the junction contained 11 bases not matched to a gene. The germline CDR1 and CDR2 sequences are SGHRS and YFSETQ. The CDR3 has 17 amino acids.

This chain joins TRBV24-1 and TRBJ1-2; the D is unclear. The CDR3 contains 14 residues. The germline V gene has CDR1 KGHDR and CDR2 SFDVKD. The V and J ends lost 3 bases and 6 bases respectively, with 13 bases between them. The chain's CDR3 is CATSDAGRVHGYTF. Written as DNA, the CDR3 is TGTGCCACCAGTGATGCCGGAAGGGTCCATGGCTACACCTTC.

V gene TRBV5-6 combines with J gene TRBJ1-2; D call uncertain. CDR1 SGHDT and CDR2 YYEEEE come from the germline V gene. V was pared by 0 bases and J by 8 bases, with 11 bases between. The CDR3 is 13 amino acids. Written as DNA, the CDR3 is TGTGCCAGCAGCTTGGGCAGAGAACGAGGCTACACCTTC. Its translation: CASSLGRERGYTF.

The gene calls are TRBV13 and TRBJ2-3; 8 positions match TRBD1. The CDR3 extends over 15 amino acids. V was pared by 5 bases and J by 4 bases, with 8 bases of the junction left unmatched. CDR1 and CDR2 (germline): PRHDT, FYEKMQ (reference sequence). CDR3: CASSTPGQAADTQYF. CDR3 nucleotides: TGTGCCAGCAGCACGCCGGGACAGGCCGCAGATACGCAGTATTTT.

The V gene is TRBV7-7, the J gene TRBJ2-3; 7 nucleotides agree with TRBD1. The CDR3 has 15 residues. Trimming removed 1 base from V and 1 base from J; junction bases left unmatched: 2. Germline-derived CDR1 and CDR2 are SSHAT and FNYEAQ (reference sequence). CDR3 sequence reads: CASSLVGTGTDTQYF. CDR3 DNA: TGTGCCAGCAGCTTAGTAGGGACAGGCACAGATACGCAGTATTTT.

The V call is TRBV27, the J call TRBJ1-5; D is undetermined. The germline CDR1 and CDR2 sequences are MNHEY and SMNVEV (reference sequence). Trimming pared 3 bases from V and 0 bases from J, leaving 6 bases between. This CDR3 contains 14 residues. The CDR3 DNA reads as TGTGCCAGCAGTTTGGCCCGTAGCAATCAGCCCCAGCATTTT. This encodes CASSLARSNQPQHF.

The chain recombines TRBV19 with TRBJ2-7; perhaps TRBD2 as D (6 bases). This CDR3 is built from 11 residues. Per germline, CDR1 LNHDA and CDR2 SQIVND (reference sequence). The V gene lost 10 bases and the J gene lost 3 bases, with 10 bases spanning the gap. Here the CDR3 DNA reads TGTGCCACAGGGACTTACTACGAGCAGTACTTC. Amino acids: CATGTYYEQYF.

The J gene is TRBJ2-1, the V gene TRBV5-4; TRBD2 is a possible D gene (6 bases). Trimming took off 5 bases at V and 1 base at J, with 16 bases between the two ends. Germline assignment: CDR1 SGHNT and CDR2 YYREEE (reference sequence). The CDR3 totals 16 residues. CDR3 DNA sequence: TGTGCCAGCAGTCTAAAGTCTGGAGGGTCCTACAATGAGCAGTTCTTC. Protein product: CASSLKSGGSYNEQFF.

The chain carries TRBV5-1 and TRBJ2-5; the D is unclear. This CDR3 is 14 amino acids long. Germline V gives CDR1 SGHRS, CDR2 YFSETQ. V lost 5 bases to trimming and J lost 1 base, with 12 bases between them. The CDR3, as DNA: TGCGCCAGCAGAGGGCAACCGGGCCAAGAGACCCAGTACTTC. It is translated as CASRGQPGQETQYF. The full variable domain, its missing parts supplied by reference TRBV5-1 and TRBJ2-5, is KAGVTQTPRYLIKTRGQQVTLSCSPISGHRSVSWYQQTPGQGLQFLFEYFSETQRNKGNFPGRFSGRQFSNSRSEMNVSTLELGDSALYLCASRGQPGQETQYFGPGTRLLVL.

This chain uses TRBV5-6 with TRBJ1-5, with D possibly matching TRBD1 (6 bases). The length of the CDR3 is 15 residues. Deletions cut 4 bases from V and 1 base from J, with 12 bases between. Per the germline V gene, CDR1 is SGHDT and CDR2 is YYEEEE. The CDR3 sequence is CASSRQGGSNQPQHF. The CDR3 DNA reads TGTGCCAGCAGCCGTCAAGGGGGGAGCAATCAGCCCCAGCATTTT.

V gene TRBV10-1 combines with J gene TRBJ2-3; D not resolved. This CDR3 comprises 13 residues. Germline V lookup: CDR1 WNHNN, CDR2 SYGVQD (reference sequence). V was cut by 3 bases and J by 2 bases, with 6 bases left in between. The CDR3 DNA reads TGCGCCAGCAGTGAACGGGCCACAGATACGCAGTATTTT. This gives the protein CASSERATDTQYF.

The genes are TRBV4-1 and TRBJ1-1, with TRBD1 as a possible D gene (5 bases). This CDR3 spans 15 amino acids. Germline values: CDR1 MGHRA, CDR2 YSYEKL. Trimming removed 1 base from V and 0 bases from J, with 9 bases in between. The CDR3 loop is CASSQVTGVNTEAFF. The CDR3 bases are TGCGCCAGCAGCCAAGTCACAGGTGTGAACACTGAAGCTTTCTTT.

This clone has just one count. This chain joins TRBV7-8 and TRBJ1-2, with 8 bases fitting TRBD1. The J segment lost 4 bases and the V segment lost 5 bases, leaving 6 bases of the junction unmatched. The length of the CDR3 is 14 residues. Germline CDR1 SGHVS, CDR2 FQNEAQ. CDR3 sequence (DNA): TGTGCCAGCAGCGATCCGGGACAGGCCTATGGCTACACCTTC. Translating gives CASSDPGQAYGYTF.